The T cell receptor (beta chain) under discussion was sequenced for a study of cytomegalovirus exposure and HLA in healthy donors (dated by TCRdb to 2017 to 2019). Concerning the study at large: An earlier analysis of approximately 640 of the donors reported more than 250 Gb of sequence data and some 100 million unique TCR beta sequences from 150 million to 200 million T cells. Among the roughly 410 genotyped donors, 81% belonged to the genetic ancestry cluster associated with self-reported Caucasian donors. All discovery cohort repertoires had been generated on a single sequencing platform. A later genetic analysis used genome-wide SNP genotypes for about three fifths of the 666 donors, treating that subset as a discovery cohort. Among about 390 genotyped donors of the cohort, an average of 235,054 unique TCR beta nucleotide sequences were sequenced per donor, around 20% of them non-productive. HLA typing included class I and class II loci at four-digit resolution. High-throughput TCR immunosequencing, statistical association of individual TCRs with disease status, and machine learning were combined to predict cytomegalovirus infection status. The later analysis used no new phenotypic data to find candidate immune exposures, relying instead on TCR beta sequences and their occurrence across donors. An early release covering roughly 640 HLA-typed donors comprised about 310 gigabases of sequencing data and 65 million to 100 million unique TCR sequences. Alongside the repertoire data, information on donor age, sex, ethnicity and CMV serostatus was compiled. Because of strong linkage in the cohort, roughly 5 DR-DQ haplotypes were treated as single units for association and clustering. The study was designed to test whether signatures of past pathogen exposure could be identified by cataloging public T cell receptors. Typing coverage varied by locus: roughly 629-630 donors for A, B, C, DRB1 and DQB1; roughly 520 for DQA1; around 570 for DPA1; approximately 490 for DPB1. The T cell repertoires of 550 to 850 subjects were profiled by immunosequencing and related to cytomegalovirus serostatus. An earlier analysis of around 640 of the donors used high-throughput TCR beta sequencing to judge whether each TCR beta V gene segment behaved as functional or pseudogenic. In addition to the first cohort of hundreds of subjects, a separate validation cohort of approximately 130 different subjects was used. To study patterns of TCR occurrence, a later analysis re-analyzed previously published TCR beta repertoires from around 700 donors and added high-resolution HLA genotyping. Broader findings and caveats from the paper: Specific HLA alleles were associated with over 15,000 TCR beta sequences at a false discovery rate of 0.05 in a later analysis. Across donors, most TCR sequences were observed very rarely, whereas some public TCRs were present in many individuals. Because some donors lacked HLA typing at each locus, the association tests relied only on the typed subset. A later analysis found that HLA-associated TCR beta chains were more clonally expanded and had lower generation probabilities than equally common non-associated chains. The classifier was reported to diagnose cytomegalovirus status with high specificity and sensitivity in both the original and validation cohorts. In this cohort, only TCR beta chains were sequenced, and detectable features were limited by the absence of alpha or paired-chain data. Linkage disequilibrium might explain the correlated functional status among segregating V segments, but an unknown experimental factor could not be ruled out. An association between a missense DCLRE1C variant and V-gene and J-gene trimming of TCR beta chains was found in a later genetic analysis and replicated in an independent cohort. According to a later genetic analysis, donors in an Asian-associated ancestry cluster had fewer N-insertions in productive TCRs than the approximately 690-donor mean. When HLA alleles, especially DR and DQ, strongly co-occurred, TCR associations were difficult to assign to individual alleles. About 15 rarely observed V segments, including chromosome 9 orphons, were excluded from the earlier analysis of some 590 of the donors because counts were too low. The sequencing pipeline was judged likely to have produced a cluster of highly shared sequence variants as a technical artifact. A further reported finding was that TCR beta sequences accurately predicted the HLA-A and HLA-B alleles for most subjects in the first cohort. CMV serostatus was the only immune exposure information available for the cohort. In a later analysis, several top co-occurrence clusters were reported to appear linked to parvovirus B19, influenza, CMV and Epstein-Barr virus. An earlier analysis of approximately 600 of the donors showed that most TCR beta V segments appeared in productive rearrangements either about 87% or about 30% of the time, which broadly matched IMGT annotations. According to a later analysis, TCR association rates differed among HLA loci, with DRB1 alleles showing the most associated TCRs and HLA-C alleles showing the fewest. It was suggested by the authors that the approach could potentially be generalized to other disease states and immunological phenotypes. Some IMGT-functional V segments, including TRBV6-2 and TRBV6-3, could not be told apart with the 87-base-pair reads, so those segments were excluded. Roughly uniform sequencing depth across donors was assumed in presence/absence analyses, although this assumption may not hold. In a later analysis, most CMV-associated TCR beta chains were found to appear HLA-restricted, with HLA associations seemingly driven largely by CMV exposure. In the study, 150 to 200 TCR beta chains were listed as associated with cytomegalovirus. In vitro tests confirmed that three of the cytomegalovirus-associated TCR beta chains recognize cytomegalovirus antigens.

About this clone itself: It has no known antigen specificity. No qualities accompany the bases; no much larger clone lies one base away.

Receptor amplification or capture employed the immunoSEQ multiplex PCR assay. A mixture of 60 forward primers for TCR Vbeta segments and 13 reverse primers for TCR Jbeta segments was used in the multiplex PCR. A multiplex PCR assay on genomic DNA amplified the CDR3 region of rearranged TCR beta genes. The amplified TCR beta libraries were sequenced on the Illumina HiSeq System as 87-base-pair reads. The paper's processing steps were these. In a later analysis, roughly 80 million unique TCR beta chains were counted across the roughly 610 repertoires, and roughly 11 million of these chains were shared by at least two donors. Raw reads were error-corrected and collapsed into unique sequences with a nearest-neighbor algorithm that merged closely related sequences to remove PCR and sequencing errors. CDR3 sequences were aligned to IMGT reference sequences to assign V, D and J gene segments. For a sequence to be retained, a match of at least six nucleotides to both a V gene segment and a J gene segment was required. A rearrangement counted as productive if the CDR3 had no stop codons and remained in frame with V and J, and every other rearrangement counted as non-productive. Following IMGT convention, CDR3 was defined as the stretch from the second conserved V-encoded cysteine up to the conserved J-encoded phenylalanine. Sequences without an unambiguous match to a single V gene segment were excluded from the earlier analysis of approximately 600 of the donors. In an earlier analysis of 450 to 700 of the donors, V segments were called functional above 56.7% productive rearrangements and were called segregating when the between-donor standard deviation exceeded 5%. A statistical classification framework was developed to diagnose cytomegalovirus status using the catalog of TCR beta chain sequences. V and J gene assignment, in a later analysis, came from comparing TCR nucleotide sequences with IMGT/GENE-DB human TR gene sequences. The TCRdist pipeline was used in a later analysis to assign CDR3 sequences and most-parsimonious VDJ recombination scenarios. In a later analysis, each TCR beta chain was defined by its CDR3 amino acid sequence together with its V-gene family, and reads lacking a unique V-gene family were excluded. To address suspected cross-contamination and a sequencing artifact, a later analysis removed a few hundred highly shared, low-generation-probability nucleotide sequences. In a later analysis, a clonal expansion index was calculated for each public chain from normalized within-repertoire ranks of inferred template counts. In a later analysis, generation probabilities were computed using a VDJ recombination model fitted to out-of-frame rearrangements, and the results were checked against IGoR. Hypergeometric tests were used in a later analysis to score TCR-TCR, TCR-HLA and TCR-CMV co-occurrence, with a repertoire-size bias correction applied to the TCR pairs. In a later analysis, false discovery rates were estimated by permuting HLA or CMV assignments 20 times. In a later analysis, co-occurring TCRs were grouped with DBSCAN, and TCRdist sequence similarity was added when clustering was performed within HLA-allele-positive subsets. Repertoires with fewer than 30,000 or more than 120,000 public chains, plus five repertoires with anomalous nucleotide sharing, were excluded from co-occurrence clustering. Entries here come from immuneACCESS through TCRdb and include only in-frame sequences with V and J called. Some clones fail to appear in such tables; in the studies checked, an unresolved V gene covers under half of the shortfall, and the cause of the remainder is unknown. Clone size and V and J calls were adopted from that table, with D and trimming inferred from the DNA. Here the sample has some 150,000 clones; around 79% occur a single time. The ten largest clonotypes hold 6.3% of the sample.

Including cysteine and phenylalanine, the CDR3 has 15 amino acids. Here the CDR3 DNA is all that survives: 45 bases in frame from base 1. CDR1 and CDR2, per the germline V gene, are MNHNS and SASEGT. Cut back by 2 bases and 4 bases, the V and J ends lie 12 bases apart. In total, fewer than 750 healthy bone marrow donors made up the cohort. At the time of sampling, all cohort members were nominally healthy, though unrecorded immune exposures were likely present. The donor was CMV seropositive and was included in the group of approximately 300 seropositive cohort members. Each donor provided a peripheral blood sample, and peripheral blood mononuclear cells were used for TCR beta sequencing. Genomic DNA extraction from the blood cell samples was performed with the Qiagen DNeasy Blood Extraction Kit.

The rearrangement joined TRBV6-1 to TRBJ2-1; the D gene remains uncertain. The material sequenced was PBMCs. The receptor was derived from a man in his forties in good health and CMV-seropositive. In nucleotide form, the sequence is TGTGCCAGCAGTGAATTCGGAGTAAGGTACAATGAGCAGTTCTTC. It is translated as CASSEFGVRYNEQFF.